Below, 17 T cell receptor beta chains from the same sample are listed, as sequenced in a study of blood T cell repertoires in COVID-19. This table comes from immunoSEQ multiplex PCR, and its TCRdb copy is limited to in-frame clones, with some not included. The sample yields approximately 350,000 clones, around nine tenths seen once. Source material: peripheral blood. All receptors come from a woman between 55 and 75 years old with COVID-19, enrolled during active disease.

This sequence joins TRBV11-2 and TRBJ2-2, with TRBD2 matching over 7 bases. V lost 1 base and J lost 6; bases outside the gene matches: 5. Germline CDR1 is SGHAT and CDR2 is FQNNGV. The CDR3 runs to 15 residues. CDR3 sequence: CASSLGDYLAGELFF. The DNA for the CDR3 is TGTGCCAGCAGCTTAGGGGACTACCTGGCCGGGGAGCTGTTTTTT.

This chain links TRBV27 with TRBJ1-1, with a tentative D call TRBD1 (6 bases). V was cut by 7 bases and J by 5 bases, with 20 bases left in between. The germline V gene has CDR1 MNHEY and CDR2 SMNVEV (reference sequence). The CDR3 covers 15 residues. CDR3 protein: CASKSLGAGKTEAFF. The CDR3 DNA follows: TGTGCCAGCAAAAGCTTGGGGGCAGGGAAAACTGAAGCTTTCTTT.

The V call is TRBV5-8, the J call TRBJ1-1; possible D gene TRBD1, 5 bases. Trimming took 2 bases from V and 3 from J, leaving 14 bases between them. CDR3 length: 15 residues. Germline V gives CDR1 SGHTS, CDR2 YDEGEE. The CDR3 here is CASSFERRAYTEAFF. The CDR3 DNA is TGTGCCAGCAGCTTTGAGCGCAGGGCGTACACTGAAGCTTTCTTT.

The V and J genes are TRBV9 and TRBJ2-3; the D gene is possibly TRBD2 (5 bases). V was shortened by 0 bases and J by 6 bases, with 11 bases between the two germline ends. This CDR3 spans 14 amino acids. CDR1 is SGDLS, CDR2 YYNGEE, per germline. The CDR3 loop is CASSVGGRADTQYF. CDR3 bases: TGTGCCAGCAGCGTAGGAGGGAGAGCGGATACGCAGTATTTT.

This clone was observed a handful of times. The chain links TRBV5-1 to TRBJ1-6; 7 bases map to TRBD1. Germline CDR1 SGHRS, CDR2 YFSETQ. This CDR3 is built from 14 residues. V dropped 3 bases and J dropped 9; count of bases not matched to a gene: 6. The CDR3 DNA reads TGCGCCAGCAGCTCACAGGGGTCAGGTTCACCCCTCCACTTT. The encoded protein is CASSSQGSGSPLHF.

CDR3: CASSVTSWGTSTDTQYF. The CDR3 DNA reads TGCGCCAGCAGCGTGACCTCCTGGGGGACTAGCACAGATACGCAGTATTTT. The rearrangement uses TRBV5-1 and TRBJ2-3, with D possibly TRBD2 on 6 matching bases. Trimming shortened V by 4 bases and J by 0 bases, and 18 bases separated the two germline ends. The CDR3 has 17 residues. CDR1 and CDR2 from the germline V gene are SGHRS and YFSETQ.

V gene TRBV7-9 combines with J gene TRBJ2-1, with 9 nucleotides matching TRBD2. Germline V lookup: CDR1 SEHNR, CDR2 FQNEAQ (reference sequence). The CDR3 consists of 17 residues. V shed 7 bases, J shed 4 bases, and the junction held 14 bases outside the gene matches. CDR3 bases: TGTGCCAGCACCAACATTGGCGGGGGGGCGAAATACAATGAGCAGTTCTTC. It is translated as CASTNIGGGAKYNEQFF.

For the CDR3, the DNA is TGTGCCACCAGCAGAGGGGATAGCGGGGATCAAGAGACCCAGTACTTC. Encoded protein: CATSRGDSGDQETQYF. The chain couples TRBV15 to TRBJ2-5; 8 bases match TRBD2. There are 16 residues in the CDR3. In germline, CDR1 is LNHNV, CDR2 YYDKDF (reference sequence). The V gene end was trimmed by 1 base and the J gene end by 2 bases; junction bases not matched to a gene: 6.

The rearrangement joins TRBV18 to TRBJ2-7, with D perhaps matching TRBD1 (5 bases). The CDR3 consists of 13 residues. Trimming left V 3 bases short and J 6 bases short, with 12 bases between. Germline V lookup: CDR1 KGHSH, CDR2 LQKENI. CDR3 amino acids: CASSPAPGSEQYF. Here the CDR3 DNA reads TGTGCCAGCTCACCCGCCCCAGGGTCCGAGCAGTACTTC.

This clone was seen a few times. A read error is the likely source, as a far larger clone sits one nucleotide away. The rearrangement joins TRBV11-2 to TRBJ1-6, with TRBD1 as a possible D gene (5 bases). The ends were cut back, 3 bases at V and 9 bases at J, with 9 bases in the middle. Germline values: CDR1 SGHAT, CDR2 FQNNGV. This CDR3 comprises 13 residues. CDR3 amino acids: CASSLAGFSPLHF. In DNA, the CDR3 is TGTGCCAGCAGCTTGGCAGGGTTTTCACCCCTCCACTTT. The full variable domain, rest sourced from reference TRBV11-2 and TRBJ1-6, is EAGVAQSPRYKIIEKRQSVAFWCNPISGHATLYWYQQILGQGPKLLIQFQNNGVVDDSQLPKDRFSAERLKGVDSTLKIQPAKLEDSAVYLCASSLAGFSPLHFGNGTRLTVT.

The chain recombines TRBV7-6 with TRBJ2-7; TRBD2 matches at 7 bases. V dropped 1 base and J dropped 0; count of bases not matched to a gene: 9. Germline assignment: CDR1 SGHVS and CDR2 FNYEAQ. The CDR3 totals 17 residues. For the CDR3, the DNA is TGTGCCAGCAGCTTAGAATCCCCGCCTAGCGGCTCCTACGAGCAGTACTTC. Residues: CASSLESPPSGSYEQYF.

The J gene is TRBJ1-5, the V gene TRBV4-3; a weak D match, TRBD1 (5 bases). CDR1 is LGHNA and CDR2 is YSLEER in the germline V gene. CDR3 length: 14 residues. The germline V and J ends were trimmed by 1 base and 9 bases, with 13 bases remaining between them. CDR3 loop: CASSQVSGSGPQHF. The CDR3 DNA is TGCGCCAGCAGCCAAGTCTCAGGGTCCGGGCCCCAGCATTTT.

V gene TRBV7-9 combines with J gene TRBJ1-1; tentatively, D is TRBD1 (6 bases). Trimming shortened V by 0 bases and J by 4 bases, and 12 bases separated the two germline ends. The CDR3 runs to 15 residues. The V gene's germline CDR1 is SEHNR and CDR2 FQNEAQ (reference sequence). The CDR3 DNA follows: TGTGCCAGCAGCTTAGCTGGGGGGGCCTTCACTGAAGCTTTCTTT. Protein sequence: CASSLAGGAFTEAFF.

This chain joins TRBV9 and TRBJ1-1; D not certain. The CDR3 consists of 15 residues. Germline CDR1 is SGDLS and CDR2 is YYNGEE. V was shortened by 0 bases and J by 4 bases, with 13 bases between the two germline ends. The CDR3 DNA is TGTGCCAGCAGCGTAGTTGAGGGATTGGGCACTGAAGCTTTCTTT. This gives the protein CASSVVEGLGTEAFF.

This chain's CDR3 is CASSALTVSLNTGELFF. The CDR3 region has the DNA TGTGCCAGCAGCGCGTTGACAGTTTCCCTTAACACCGGGGAGCTGTTTTTT. The rearrangement uses TRBV7-2 and TRBJ2-2; tentative D call: TRBD1 (5 bases). This CDR3 is 17 amino acids long. The germline V gene has CDR1 SGHTA and CDR2 FQGNSA. Trimming shortened V by 5 bases and J by 2 bases, and 18 bases separated the two germline ends. The full variable domain, rest sourced from reference TRBV7-2 and TRBJ2-2, is GAGVSQSPSNKVTEKGKDVELRCDPISGHTALYWYRQSLGQGLEFLIYFQGNSAPDKSGLPSDRFSAERTGGSVSTLTIQRTQQEDSAVYLCASSALTVSLNTGELFFGEGSRLTVL.

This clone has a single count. The CDR3 loop reads CASSMRVGTLRNQPQHF. The CDR3 coding sequence is TGTGCCAGTAGTATGCGAGTAGGGACACTTCGGAATCAGCCCCAGCATTTT. This chain links TRBV19 with TRBJ1-5; TRBD1 might be the D (6 bases). The CDR3 is 17 residues long. Germline CDR1 is LNHDA and CDR2 is SQIVND (reference sequence). V was shortened by 3 bases and J by 4 bases, with 19 bases between the two germline ends.

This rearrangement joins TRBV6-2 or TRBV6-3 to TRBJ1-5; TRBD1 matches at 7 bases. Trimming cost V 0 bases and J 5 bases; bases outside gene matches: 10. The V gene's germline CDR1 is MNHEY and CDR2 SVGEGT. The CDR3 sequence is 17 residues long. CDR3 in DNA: TGTGCCAGCAGTTACTCGCGTCGACAGGGTATTCATCAGCCCCAGCATTTT. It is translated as CASSYSRRQGIHQPQHF.